The T cell receptor (beta chain) under discussion was sequenced for a study of blood T cell repertoires in COVID-19. Self-reported history from a screening survey and questionnaire set each donor's cohort. Resolution of symptoms, clearance, or two negative PCRs was present in recovered Cohort 3 donors. Per the authors' pipeline: Quantification of nucleated cells was approximated via reference gene primer amplification. Assay: immunoSEQ multiplex PCR; the TCRdb copy retains only in-frame clones and omits some. The V and J calls and clone size were taken over from that table, and D and trimming were inferred from the DNA. The profile shows 300,000 to 400,000 clones, roughly 91% of them singletons. The ends were cut back, 4 bases at V and 3 bases at J, with 7 bases in the middle. The CDR3 has 12 amino acids. Germline V CDR1 and CDR2: SGHTA, FQGNSA.

The V call is TRBV7-2, the J call TRBJ2-7, with no clear D. What was sequenced was PBMCs or T cells enriched from blood (not recorded which). This TCR was sampled from a woman younger than 30 who had recovered from COVID-19. The DNA of the CDR3 is TGTGCCAGCAGCTATAGTGTCTACGAGCAGTACTTC. It codes for CASSYSVYEQYF.